This T cell receptor beta chain was profiled in a study of blood T cell repertoires in COVID-19. For the study at large: Collection of acute and convalescent COVID-19 samples took place in the United States, Italy and Spain.

The data were produced by immunoSEQ multiplex PCR, yet TCRdb's version contains in-frame clones alone and is incomplete. The sample lists tens of thousands of clones, roughly 83% occurring once. CDR3 length: 15 residues. Germline-derived CDR1 and CDR2 are MNHEY and SMNVEV (reference sequence). Trimming cost V 5 bases and J 4 bases, with 17 bases left between them. The chain carries TRBV27 and TRBJ1-2, with D possibly matching TRBD1 (5 bases). This clonotype was obtained from a man at least 80 years old with active or convalescent COVID-19. Sequencing input: peripheral blood. The CDR3 reads CASSESVAGFYGYTF. In nucleotides, the CDR3 is TGTGCCAGCAGTGAGAGCGTGGCAGGGTTCTATGGCTACACCTTC.